The text below deals with one T cell receptor beta chain. The assay was immunoSEQ multiplex PCR, and TCRdb's table has in-frame clones only and misses some. The table includes roughly 2,300,000 clones, around 93% detected once. This record belongs to a study of shared clonotypes between healthy human individuals. What was sequenced was naive CD4+ T cells from PBMCs. Subset meaning: CD45RA+ positively selected. This sequence originates from a man younger than 35 in good health. Some clones in this sample may be carry-over from other donors' samples.

CDR3 in amino acids: CASSLGAAPDTQYF. CDR3 DNA sequence: TGTGCCAGCAGCTTGGGGGCCGCGCCCGATACGCAGTATTTT. The V gene is TRBV5-4, the J gene TRBJ2-3; D is unclear. CDR1 is SGHNT and CDR2 is YYREEE in the germline V gene (reference sequence). The CDR3 consists of 14 residues. V was cut by 0 bases and J by 6 bases, with 11 bases left in between.